The entry below describes one T cell receptor (beta chain). This entry belongs to a study of blood T cells in healthy people across ages. V lost 3 bases to trimming and J lost 1 base, with 10 bases between them. Germline V gives CDR1 SNHLY, CDR2 FYNNEI. The CDR3 is made up of 15 amino acids. Peripheral blood samples of 9 to 10 milliliters were drawn from each donor. Total RNA amounts of at least 5 micrograms were extracted per sample. A second PCR of about 6 to 12 cycles used a sample-barcoded 5' primer and a J-beta primer mix. Every cDNA molecule carried a tag from a template-switch adaptor bearing 12 random nucleotides. There were at least 3 million CDR3-containing paired-end reads obtained from each sample. From the 5' RACE reads, TCRdb called clonotypes with MiXCR, one entry per CDR3 protein. The data show hundreds of thousands of distinct CDR3 sequences, approximately 35% seen once.

The chain carries TRBV2 and TRBJ1-5; D ambiguous. The TCR comes from a man younger than 30 in good health. The sample taken for sequencing was blood. CDR3 sequence (DNA): TGTGCCAGCAGTGAGGAGGGTCTCAGCAATCAGCCCCAGCATTTT. Its protein is CASSEEGLSNQPQHF.